This T cell receptor beta chain was retrieved from a study of OX40 agonist ivuxolimab in advanced cancers. For the study at large: Of mixed ages from about 20 to 80 and averaging 60 years, the group was approximately 80% male. The study's findings and limits: The study found that CD8+ T cells averaged more expanded clones than CD4+.

With respect to this clone: What it recognizes is unknown.

Measured with immunoSEQ multiplex PCR; TCRdb has only the in-frame clones, and not every one. The sample lists 70,000 to 80,000 clones, about 93% seen once, with about 6.7% in the top ten. The V and J ends lost 1 base and 6 bases respectively, with 10 bases between them. Germline V gives CDR1 LNHDA, CDR2 SQIVND (reference sequence). The CDR3 is 14 amino acids. The origin of this receptor is an adult with an advanced solid tumor such as melanoma, head and neck, liver or kidney cancer. The V call is TRBV19, the J call TRBJ1-3; D may be TRBD1 (5 bases). The specimen comprised CD4+ or CD8+ T cells sorted from blood, sampled in a trial of the OX40 agonist ivuxolimab. The CDR3 nucleotides read TGTGCCAGTAGTATAGCACAGGCGGAAAACACCATATATTTT. It specifies CASSIAQAENTIYF. Drawing the rest from reference TRBV19 and TRBJ1-3, the complete variable domain is DGGITQSPKYLFRKEGQNVTLSCEQNLNHDAMYWYRQDPGQGLRLIYYSQIVNDFQKGDIAEGYSVSREKKESFPLTVTSAQKNPTAFYLCASSIAQAENTIYFGEGSWLTVV.